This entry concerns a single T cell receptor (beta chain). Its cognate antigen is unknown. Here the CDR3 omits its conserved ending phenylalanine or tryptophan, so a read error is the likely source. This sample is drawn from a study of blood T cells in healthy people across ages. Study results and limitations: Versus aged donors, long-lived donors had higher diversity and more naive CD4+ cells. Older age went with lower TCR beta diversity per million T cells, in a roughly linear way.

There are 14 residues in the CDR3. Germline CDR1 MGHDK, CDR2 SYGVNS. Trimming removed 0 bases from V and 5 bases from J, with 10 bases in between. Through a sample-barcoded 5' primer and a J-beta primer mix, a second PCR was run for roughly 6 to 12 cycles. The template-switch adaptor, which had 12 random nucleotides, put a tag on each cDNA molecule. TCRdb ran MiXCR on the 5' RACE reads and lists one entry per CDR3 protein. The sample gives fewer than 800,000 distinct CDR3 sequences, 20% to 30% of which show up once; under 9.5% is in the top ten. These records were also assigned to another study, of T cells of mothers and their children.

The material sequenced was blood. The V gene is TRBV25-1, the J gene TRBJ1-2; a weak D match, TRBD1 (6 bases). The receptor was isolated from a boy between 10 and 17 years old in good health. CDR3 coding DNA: TGTGCCAGCAGTGAATATGGCAGGGGATATGGCTACACCCTC. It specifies CASSEYGRGYGYTL.